A selection of T cell receptor beta chains follows, all from one sample in a study of blood T cell repertoires in COVID-19. Generated by immunoSEQ multiplex PCR, the TCRdb table keeps only in-frame clones and is missing some. Here the sample spans under 350,000 clones, 70% to 90% being singletons. The specimen was PBMCs or T cells enriched from blood (not recorded which). The receptors here all came from a middle-aged woman with acute COVID-19. The CDR3 runs from the conserved cysteine through the conserved F or W. A D gene is named only where the DNA matches it firmly. Only some rows state a clone size, as once, few, many or a class for expanded clones.

j_call | v_call | clone_size | d_call | cdr3_aa | cdr3_nt
TRBJ2-1 | TRBV15 | NA | TRBD1 | CATSRAGTGLNEQFF | TGTGCCACCAGCAGGGCCGGGACAGGGCTAAATGAGCAGTTCTTC
TRBJ1-4 | TRBV28 | once | TRBD1 | CASRTGGLRGKLFF | TGTGCCAGCAGGACAGGGGGTTTAAGAGGAAAACTGTTTTTT
TRBJ1-2 | TRBV28 | NA | TRBD1 | CASSSTGGGGGYTF | TGTGCCAGCAGTAGCACAGGGGGCGGTGGTGGCTACACCTTC
TRBJ1-2 | TRBV19 | NA | TRBD1 | CASSRGTGSMDYGYTF | TGTGCCAGTAGTAGGGGGACAGGGTCAATGGACTATGGCTACACCTTC
TRBJ1-6 | TRBV5-1 | NA | TRBD1 | CASSFRTGTTGTHNSPLHF | TGCGCCAGCAGCTTCCGGACAGGGACTACAGGGACCCATAATTCACCCCTCCACTTT
TRBJ1-2 | TRBV5-8 | NA | NA | CASSNDRRVNYGYTF | TGTGCCAGCAGTAACGACAGGCGGGTTAACTATGGCTACACCTTC
TRBJ1-1 | TRBV2 | few | NA | CASSDRTTNTEAFF | TGTGCCAGCAGTGACCGTACGACAAACACTGAAGCTTTCTTT
TRBJ1-5 | TRBV28 | NA | TRBD1 | CASRQPDRENQPQHF | TGTGCCAGCAGGCAACCTGACAGGGAAAACCAGCCCCAGCATTTT
TRBJ1-2 | TRBV6-5 | NA | TRBD1 | CASSRRGQGGGYTF | TGTGCCAGCAGCCGCCGGGGACAGGGGGGCGGCTACACCTTC
TRBJ1-6 | TRBV2 | NA | NA | CASRESNSPLHF | TGTGCCAGCAGGGAGAGTAATTCACCCCTCCACTTT
TRBJ2-4 | TRBV7-9 | NA | TRBD2 | CASSLDYGGKYF | TGTGCCAGCAGCTTAGACTACGGGGGGAAGTACTTC
TRBJ2-7 | TRBV6-5 | NA | TRBD2 | CASSPVRGGVNEQYF | TGTGCCAGCAGTCCAGTGCGGGGGGGCGTAAACGAGCAGTACTTC
TRBJ2-2 | TRBV9 | NA | TRBD1 | CASTQGTANTGELFF | TGTGCCAGCACCCAGGGGACAGCGAACACCGGGGAGCTGTTTTTT
TRBJ1-2 | TRBV4-2 | NA | NA | CASSQGYQGMGTF | TGTGCCAGCAGCCAAGGTTATCAGGGTATGGGGACCTTC
TRBJ2-7 | TRBV5-1 | NA | TRBD1 | CASNLRDRHEQYF | TGCGCCAGCAACCTAAGGGACAGGCACGAGCAGTACTTC
TRBJ1-5 | TRBV7-2 | NA | TRBD1 | CASSLAVLSTGGERGQPQHF | TGTGCCAGCAGCTTAGCGGTCTTAAGTACAGGGGGGGAGCGGGGTCAGCCCCAGCATTTT
TRBJ1-2 | TRBV6-2/TRBV6-3 | once | NA | CASSYATGGYTF | TGTGCCAGCAGTTACGCTACCGGGGGCTACACCTTC
TRBJ1-2 | TRBV15 | NA | TRBD1 | CATSDRVVPYGYTF | TGTGCCACGTCGGACAGGGTGGTGCCCTATGGCTACACCTTC
TRBJ2-3 | TRBV5-1 | NA | TRBD1 | CASSLRQGARDTQYF | TGCGCCAGCAGCTTGCGGCAGGGGGCTAGAGATACGCAGTATTTT
TRBJ2-3 | TRBV4-3 | NA | NA | CASSQAHGTDTQYF | TGCGCCAGCAGCCAAGCCCATGGCACAGATACGCAGTATTTT
TRBJ2-3 | TRBV23-1 | NA | NA | CASSHSLARGDTQYF | TGCGCCAGCAGTCACAGCCTAGCGAGGGGAGATACGCAGTATTTT
TRBJ2-2 | TRBV18 | NA | NA | CASPPASGTGELFF | TGTGCCAGCCCCCCGGCGTCGGGCACCGGGGAGCTGTTTTTT
TRBJ2-2 | TRBV19 | NA | TRBD1 | CASSRDRANTGELFF | TGTGCCAGTAGCAGGGACAGGGCGAACACCGGGGAGCTGTTTTTT
TRBJ1-2 | TRBV3-1/TRBV3-2 | NA | TRBD1 | CASSQLTGQKGYTF | TGTGCCAGCAGCCAACTGACGGGACAGAAGGGCTACACCTTC
TRBJ1-5 | TRBV4-3 | NA | NA | CASSQDYLRNQPQHF | TGCGCCAGCAGCCAAGATTATTTGAGAAATCAGCCCCAGCATTTT
TRBJ1-2 | TRBV4-1 | NA | TRBD1 | CASSPGLLTGGIGGYTF | TGCGCCAGCAGCCCTGGTTTGTTAACAGGGGGCATCGGTGGCTACACCTTC
TRBJ2-7 | TRBV3-1/TRBV3-2 | NA | TRBD2 | CASRYGGEQYF | TGTGCCAGCAGGTACGGGGGGGAGCAGTACTTC
TRBJ1-5 | TRBV2 | NA | NA | CASSEESGNNQPQHF | TGTGCCAGCAGTGAAGAGTCAGGGAACAATCAGCCCCAGCATTTT
TRBJ2-7 | TRBV15 | NA | TRBD1 | CATSPTGYEQYF | TGTGCCACCAGTCCGACAGGGTACGAGCAGTACTTC
TRBJ1-4 | TRBV27 | NA | NA | CASTPLGKGIRNEKLFF | TGTGCCAGCACTCCCTTAGGGAAGGGGATCCGAAATGAAAAACTGTTTTTT
TRBJ1-2 | TRBV6-5 | NA | NA | CASSYSGSDGYTF | TGTGCCAGCAGTTATTCCGGGTCTGATGGCTACACCTTC
TRBJ2-3 | TRBV29-1 | NA | NA | CSVIGRGTDTQYF | TGCAGCGTCATCGGCAGGGGAACAGATACGCAGTATTTT
TRBJ2-1 | TRBV2 | NA | TRBD2 | CASRSSSGSYNEQFF | TGTGCCAGCAGGTCCTCTAGCGGGAGCTACAATGAGCAGTTCTTC
TRBJ2-3 | TRBV6-5 | NA | TRBD2 | CASSYGLAGVDTQYF | TGTGCCAGCAGCTACGGACTAGCGGGAGTAGATACGCAGTATTTT
TRBJ1-2 | TRBV24-1 | NA | TRBD1 | CATTGTETNYGYTF | TGTGCCACCACAGGGACAGAGACTAACTATGGCTACACCTTC
TRBJ1-2 | TRBV25-1 | NA | NA | CASSDYRLYGYTF | TGTGCCAGCAGTGACTACCGACTCTATGGCTACACCTTC
TRBJ1-2 | TRBV10-3 | NA | TRBD1 | CAISGSGQGETYGYTF | TGTGCCATCAGTGGATCGGGACAGGGGGAGACCTATGGCTACACCTTC
TRBJ1-1 | TRBV18 | NA | TRBD1 | CASSLQGATMNTEAFF | TGTGCCAGCTCACTACAGGGGGCGACCATGAACACTGAAGCTTTCTTT
TRBJ1-3 | TRBV5-1 | NA | NA | CASSLARQDSGNTIYF | TGCGCCAGCAGCTTGGCGAGACAGGACTCTGGAAACACCATATATTTT
TRBJ1-5 | TRBV19 | NA | TRBD1 | CASQLRGQVRRQPQHF | TGTGCCAGCCAATTGAGGGGACAGGTCAGGAGGCAGCCCCAGCATTTT
TRBJ2-1 | TRBV11-1 | NA | NA | CASSGGREGNEQFF | TGTGCCAGCAGCGGCGGCAGGGAAGGTAATGAGCAGTTCTTC
TRBJ1-2 | TRBV7-9 | few | NA | CASSSGLSGYTF | TGTGCCAGCAGCTCTGGACTTTCTGGCTACACCTTC
TRBJ2-7 | TRBV29-1 | NA | TRBD1 | CSVGGTVSYEQYF | TGCAGCGTTGGAGGGACAGTTTCCTACGAGCAGTACTTC
TRBJ2-1 | TRBV25-1 | NA | TRBD2 | CASSEWEGVGRQFF | TGTGCCAGCAGTGAATGGGAGGGCGTGGGGAGACAGTTCTTC
TRBJ1-2 | TRBV12-3/TRBV12-4 | NA | TRBD1 | CASSLGTGKNTF | TGTGCCAGCAGTTTAGGGACAGGGAAGAACACCTTC
TRBJ2-1 | TRBV3-1/TRBV3-2 | NA | NA | CASSRAGSYNEQFF | TGTGCCAGCAGCCGAGCAGGCTCCTACAATGAGCAGTTCTTC
TRBJ1-2 | TRBV27 | NA | TRBD1 | CASRNTGGGYTF | TGTGCCAGCAGGAACACAGGGGGCGGCTACACCTTC
TRBJ2-5 | TRBV5-5 | NA | TRBD2 | CASSLWPSGGQETQYF | TGTGCCAGCAGCTTGTGGCCTAGCGGGGGGCAAGAGACCCAGTACTTC
TRBJ1-2 | TRBV2 | NA | NA | CASSERFWGRPNYGYTF | TGTGCCAGCAGTGAAAGATTCTGGGGCAGGCCTAACTATGGCTACACCTTC
TRBJ2-1 | TRBV6-1 | NA | NA | CASSEAATYNEQFF | TGTGCCAGCAGTGAAGCAGCGACGTACAATGAGCAGTTCTTC
TRBJ2-7 | TRBV19 | few | NA | CASSKGLEYEQYF | TGTGCCAGTAGTAAGGGGCTGGAGTACGAGCAGTACTTC
TRBJ2-7 | TRBV4-3 | NA | NA | CASSQDATDKPYEQYF | TGCGCCAGCAGCCAAGACGCCACCGACAAGCCCTACGAGCAGTACTTC
TRBJ1-2 | TRBV14 | NA | TRBD1 | CASSHGTAVYGYTF | TGTGCCAGCAGCCATGGGACAGCGGTCTATGGCTACACCTTC
TRBJ2-6 | TRBV28 | once | TRBD2 | CASSELAGAGSGANVLTF | TGTGCCAGCAGTGAACTAGCGGGAGCGGGCTCTGGGGCCAACGTCCTGACTTTC
TRBJ1-6 | TRBV19 | NA | NA | CASRGAYVYNSPLHF | TGTGCCAGCCGGGGGGCCTACGTTTATAATTCACCCCTCCACTTT
TRBJ1-6 | TRBV7-3 | once | TRBD1 | CASSFRGSNSPLHF | TGTGCCAGCAGCTTCAGGGGGTCGAATTCACCCCTCCACTTT
TRBJ1-2 | TRBV28 | NA | NA | CASSLKRKGLHSYGYTF | TGTGCCAGCAGTTTAAAACGAAAGGGGTTGCATAGCTATGGCTACACCTTC
TRBJ1-6 | TRBV7-8 | NA | NA | CASSSRIQSPVNNSPLHF | TGTGCCAGCAGCTCTCGTATTCAGTCTCCTGTTAATAATTCACCCCTCCACTTT
TRBJ1-5 | TRBV5-4 | NA | TRBD1 | CASSFQGARQPQHF | TGTGCCAGCAGCTTCCAGGGGGCTAGACAGCCCCAGCATTTT